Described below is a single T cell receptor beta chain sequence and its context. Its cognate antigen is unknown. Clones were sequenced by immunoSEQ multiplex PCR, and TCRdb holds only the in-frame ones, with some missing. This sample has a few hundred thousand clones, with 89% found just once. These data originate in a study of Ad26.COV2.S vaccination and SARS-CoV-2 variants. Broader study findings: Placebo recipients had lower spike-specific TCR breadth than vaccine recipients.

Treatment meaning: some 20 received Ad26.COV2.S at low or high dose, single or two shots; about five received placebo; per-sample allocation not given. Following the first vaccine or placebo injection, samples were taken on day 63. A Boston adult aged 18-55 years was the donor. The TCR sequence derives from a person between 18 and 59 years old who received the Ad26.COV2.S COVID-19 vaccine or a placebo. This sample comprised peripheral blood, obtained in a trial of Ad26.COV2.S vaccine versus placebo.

The chain's CDR3 is CASSESLNYGYTF. CDR3 nucleotide sequence: TGTGCCAGCAGTGAATCCCTGAACTATGGCTACACCTTC. The chain combines TRBV25-1 with TRBJ1-2; D is unresolved. V dropped 1 base and J dropped 2 bases, with 5 bases sitting between them. The CDR3 covers 13 residues. Germline V gene sequence: CDR1 MGHDK, CDR2 SYGVNS.